In its sample, the clone carrying this T cell receptor beta chain was seen many times. Its antigen remains unknown. These data come from a study of breast tumors, draining lymph nodes, adjacent tissues. Study-level points and caveats: Data only fit, rather than demonstrated, lymph node origin of most tumor T cells. Compared with lymph nodes, tumors were less diverse; compared with nontumor tissue, more.

MiXCR, run by TCRdb on the multiplex PCR reads, gives a single entry per CDR3 protein. The sample has nearly 200,000 distinct CDR3 sequences, approximately 33% seen once; the top ten hold roughly 4.3%. The CDR3 consists of 15 residues. Germline V lookup: CDR1 MNHEY, CDR2 SVGAGI. J gave up 0 bases and V 6 bases, and 3 bases lay outside the gene matches. Samples came from axillary lymph nodes draining the breast cancer. The sequenced sample was axillary lymph node tissue. The sequence was collected from a female donor with breast cancer. Some clones in this sample may be carry-over from other donors' samples. The chain has TRBV6-5 and TRBJ1-4; 8 bases line up with TRBD1. This CDR3 reads CASRPGGATNEKLFF. The CDR3, as DNA: TGTGCCAGCAGGCCAGGGGGCGCAACTAATGAAAAACTGTTTTTT.